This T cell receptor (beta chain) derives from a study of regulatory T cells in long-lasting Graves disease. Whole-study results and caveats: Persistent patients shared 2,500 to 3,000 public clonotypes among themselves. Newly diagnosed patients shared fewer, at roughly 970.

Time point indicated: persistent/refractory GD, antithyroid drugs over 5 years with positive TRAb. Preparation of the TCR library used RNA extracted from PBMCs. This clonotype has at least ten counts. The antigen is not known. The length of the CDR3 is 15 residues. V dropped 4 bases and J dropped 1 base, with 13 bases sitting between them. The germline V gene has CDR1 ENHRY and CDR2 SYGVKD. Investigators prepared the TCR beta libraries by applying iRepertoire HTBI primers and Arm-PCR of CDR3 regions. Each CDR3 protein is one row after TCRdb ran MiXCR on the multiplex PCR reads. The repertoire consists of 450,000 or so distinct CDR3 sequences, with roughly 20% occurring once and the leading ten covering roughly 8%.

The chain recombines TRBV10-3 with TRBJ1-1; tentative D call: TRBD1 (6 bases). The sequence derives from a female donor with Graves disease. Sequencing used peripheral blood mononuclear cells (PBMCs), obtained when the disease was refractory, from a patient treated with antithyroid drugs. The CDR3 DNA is TGTGCCATCAGTGTTAGGGGGAGTGGGAACACTGAAGCTTTCTTT. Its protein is CAISVRGSGNTEAFF.